The 31 T cell receptor beta chains presented below share a single source sample, sequenced in a study of blood T cell repertoires in COVID-19. Profiling relied on immunoSEQ multiplex PCR, and the TCRdb table lists in-frame clones only, not all of them. The data show approximately 100,000 clones, about four fifths seen once. Specimen: peripheral blood. The receptors originated from a man aged 60-69 years with acute or convalescent COVID-19.

This chain connects TRBV2 to TRBJ1-2; TRBD1 aligns across 8 bases. After removal of 8 bases from V and 10 bases from J, the junction contained 9 bases not matched to a gene. The V gene's germline CDR1 is SNHLY and CDR2 FYNNEI. CDR3 length: 12 amino acids. The chain's CDR3 is CASGASGGVYTF. The CDR3 DNA reads TGTGCCAGCGGGGCATCAGGGGGCGTCTACACCTTC.

The chain uses TRBV30 and TRBJ2-6; a possible D gene is TRBD1 (5 bases). V was pared by 0 bases and J by 0 bases, with 9 bases between. Germline CDR1 is GTSNPN and CDR2 is SVGIG (reference sequence). The CDR3 contains 16 residues. The CDR3 here is CAWSVTGYSGANVLTF. The DNA for the CDR3 is TGTGCCTGGAGTGTAACAGGTTACTCTGGGGCCAACGTCCTGACTTTC.

V and J are TRBV5-1 and TRBJ1-1, with TRBD1 as a possible D gene (6 bases). The CDR3 is made up of 12 amino acids. CDR1 and CDR2 from the germline V gene are SGHRS and YFSETQ. V shed 6 bases and J shed 4 bases, with 10 bases lying between them. The CDR3 DNA follows: TGCGCCAGCAAGGAAGGGGGCACTGAAGCTTTCTTT. Protein: CASKEGGTEAFF.

This clone is a singleton in its sample. This chain connects TRBV2 to TRBJ2-7; D is unclear. V was pared by 4 bases and J by 3 bases, with 7 bases between. Germline V CDR1 and CDR2: SNHLY, FYNNEI. This CDR3 contains 12 residues. The chain's CDR3 is CASSALIYEQYF. CDR3 nucleotides: TGTGCCAGCAGTGCCCTAATCTACGAGCAGTACTTC.

This chain joins TRBV2 and TRBJ1-1; TRBD1 matches 8 bases. The V segment lost 9 bases and the J segment 4 bases; nucleotides outside the gene matches: 13. The CDR3 loop spans 15 amino acids. Germline loops: CDR1 SNHLY, CDR2 FYNNEI. The DNA for the CDR3 is TGTGCCAGTGGACAGGGATCTCGACGGTCCACTGAAGCTTTCTTT. Its translation: CASGQGSRRSTEAFF.

This chain connects TRBV29-1 to TRBJ2-5; TRBD2 matches at 13 bases. Trimming cost V 6 bases and J 6 bases; bases outside gene matches: 7. Germline CDR1 is SQVTM and CDR2 is ANQGSEA. The CDR3 extends over 14 amino acids. For the CDR3, the DNA is TGCAGCGTCACTAGCGGGGGGGCCGGTCAGACCCAGTACTTC. Translated, it gives CSVTSGGAGQTQYF.

This clone has only a few counts. This sequence joins TRBV7-2 and TRBJ2-5; TRBD2 agrees at 9 bases. The ends lost 0 bases at V and 5 bases at J; junction bases unmatched: 7. This CDR3 comprises 16 residues. CDR1 is SGHTA and CDR2 is FQGNSA in the germline V gene. The CDR3 DNA sequence: TGTGCCAGCAGCTTAGCGGGTAGCGGGGGCCGGGAGACCCAGTACTTC. Translating gives CASSLAGSGGRETQYF.

V is TRBV30 and J is TRBJ2-3; tentative D call: TRBD1 (5 bases). From germline, CDR1 is GTSNPN and CDR2 SVGIG (reference sequence). Trimming stripped 3 bases from V and 9 bases from J, with 13 bases between. This CDR3 contains 12 residues. DNA for the CDR3: TGTGCCTGGAGCCCCCAGGGCGAGACGCAGTATTTT. This translates into CAWSPQGETQYF.

V is TRBV3-1 (or the pseudogene TRBV3-2) and J is TRBJ2-5; 14 bases line up with TRBD2. This CDR3 has 23 amino acids. V gave up 6 bases and J gave up 0 bases; unmatched junction bases: 24. Germline-derived CDR1 and CDR2 are LGHDT and YNNKEL (reference sequence). This chain's CDR3 is CASRSDTGTSGGGPKFHQETQYF. CDR3 DNA: TGTGCCAGCAGGTCTGATACCGGGACTAGCGGGGGAGGCCCTAAATTTCACCAAGAGACCCAGTACTTC.

The CDR3 bases are TGCGCCAGCAGCCCTGACCGGCCGGGACAAACAACTTTTAACTATGGCTACACCTTC. Its protein is CASSPDRPGQTTFNYGYTF. The chain has TRBV5-1 and TRBJ1-2; D might be TRBD1 (6 bases). Germline assignment: CDR1 SGHRS and CDR2 YFSETQ. This CDR3 is built from 19 residues. V lost 4 bases, J lost 1 base, and 26 bases lay in between.

The rearrangement links TRBV7-2 to TRBJ1-4, with unresolved D. Germline V CDR1 and CDR2: SGHTA, FQGNSA. V lost 6 bases and J lost 4, with 9 bases in between. This CDR3 has 13 amino acids. The CDR3 reads CASSTYGNEKLFF. The CDR3 DNA follows: TGTGCCAGCAGTACTTACGGTAATGAAAAACTGTTTTTT.

CDR3 residues: CASSISQGAGETQYF. The CDR3, as DNA: TGTGCCAGCAGCATATCACAGGGGGCTGGAGAGACCCAGTACTTC. The chain has TRBV5-4 and TRBJ2-5; 9 bases agree with TRBD1. The CDR3 extends over 15 amino acids. V trimming: 4 bases; J trimming: 4 bases; junction bases outside the gene matches: 8. In germline, CDR1 is SGHNT, CDR2 YYREEE (reference sequence).

Here the CDR3 DNA reads TGTGCCAGCAGTAGGGACAGCGACGAGACCCAGTACTTC. This gives the protein CASSRDSDETQYF. The chain couples TRBV2 to TRBJ2-5, with 7 bases that match TRBD1. The J segment lost 5 bases and the V segment lost 5 bases, leaving 5 bases of the junction unmatched. Per the germline V gene, CDR1 is SNHLY and CDR2 is FYNNEI. The CDR3 length is 13 residues.

V gene TRBV18 combines with J gene TRBJ1-1; D remains ambiguous. This CDR3 is 15 amino acids long. The germline V and J ends were trimmed by 0 bases and 5 bases, with 13 bases remaining between them. Germline V gives CDR1 KGHSH, CDR2 LQKENI. CDR3 in amino acids: CASSPPAGVGTEAFF. CDR3 DNA: TGTGCCAGCTCACCACCGGCCGGGGTTGGGACTGAAGCTTTCTTT.

The rearrangement uses TRBV20-1 and TRBJ1-4; D not resolved. Germline V gene lookup returns CDR1 DFQATT and CDR2 SNEGSKA (reference sequence). V was cut by 0 bases and J by 10 bases, with 6 bases left in between. CDR3 length: 11 amino acids. CDR3 DNA sequence: TGCAGTGCTAGAGATTCGCGAAAACTGTTTTTT. Its translation: CSARDSRKLFF.

This clone has only one observation. This rearrangement joins TRBV19 to TRBJ2-3; 13 bases are a match to TRBD2. This CDR3 is built from 18 residues. Germline V gene lookup returns CDR1 LNHDA and CDR2 SQIVND (reference sequence). V was clipped by 5 bases and J by 2 bases; unmatched bases: 10. The CDR3 here is CASSVWKLAGGYTDTQYF. In nucleotides, the CDR3 is TGTGCCAGTAGTGTTTGGAAACTAGCGGGGGGGTACACAGATACGCAGTATTTT.

The V call is TRBV25-1, the J call TRBJ2-5; 13 bases line up with TRBD2. The length of the CDR3 is 15 residues. J was trimmed by 7 bases and V by 4 bases; bases with no gene match: 6. Germline V CDR1 and CDR2: MGHDK, SYGVNS. CDR3 in amino acids: CASSALAGGPGTQYF. The CDR3 DNA follows: TGTGCCAGCAGTGCACTAGCGGGGGGGCCGGGGACCCAGTACTTC.

V usage is TRBV21-1 and J usage is TRBJ1-5; the table calls TRBD1, which could not be checked here. TRBV21-1 is assigned pseudogene status. The CDR3 loop spans 18 amino acids. CDR3 DNA sequence: TGTGCCAGCAGCAACCGGCAGGGGACCCCCAATAGCAATCAGCCCCAGCATTTT. Amino acid sequence: CASSNRQGTPNSNQPQHF.

The rearrangement links TRBV6-5 to TRBJ2-7; 7 nucleotides line up with TRBD1. Germline V gene sequence: CDR1 MNHEY, CDR2 SVGAGI. The ends lost 10 bases at V and 0 bases at J; junction bases unmatched: 6. CDR3 length equals 13 residues. The chain's CDR3 is CATKNRGSYEQYF. CDR3 coding DNA: TGTGCCACCAAAAACAGGGGCTCCTACGAGCAGTACTTC.

This chain links TRBV5-6 with TRBJ2-7, with 11 bases lining up with TRBD1. CDR3 length equals 15 residues. The V gene's germline CDR1 is SGHDT and CDR2 YYEEEE. V gave up 3 bases and J gave up 4 bases; unmatched junction bases: 6. CDR3 nucleotides: TGTGCCAGCAGCTCGCTCGGACAGGGGGCTTACGAGCAGTACTTC. Amino acids: CASSSLGQGAYEQYF.

The V call is TRBV25-1, the J call TRBJ2-1; TRBD2 might be the D (5 bases). Trimming cost V 1 base and J 3 bases, with 13 bases left between them. CDR3 size: 16 residues. CDR1 is MGHDK and CDR2 is SYGVNS in the germline V gene. The CDR3 DNA reads TGTGCCAGCAGTGAATCTACAGCGACTAACTACAATGAGCAGTTCTTC. It codes for CASSESTATNYNEQFF.

The rearrangement uses TRBV11-2 and TRBJ2-5; a weak D match, TRBD1 (5 bases). CDR1 and CDR2 from the germline V gene are SGHAT and FQNNGV. The CDR3 is made up of 15 amino acids. Trimming cost V 1 base and J 5 bases, with 14 bases left between them. This chain's CDR3 is CASSLGAGPGETQYF. In nucleotides, the CDR3 is TGTGCCAGCAGCTTAGGGGCAGGCCCAGGGGAGACCCAGTACTTC.

The rearrangement uses TRBV14 and TRBJ2-7; no reliable D call. Germline V CDR1 and CDR2: SGHDN, FVKESK. The CDR3 is made up of 13 amino acids. Trimming stripped 3 bases from V and 1 base from J, with 7 bases between. CDR3 region: CASSHVLSYEQYF. CDR3 bases: TGTGCCAGCAGCCACGTTTTGTCCTACGAGCAGTACTTC.

The chain's CDR3 is CATRSGTANTGELFF. The CDR3 DNA is TGTGCCACCAGATCCGGGACAGCTAACACCGGGGAGCTGTTTTTT. The chain couples TRBV24-1 to TRBJ2-2; TRBD1 agrees at 7 bases. The CDR3 is 15 amino acids. Germline values: CDR1 KGHDR, CDR2 SFDVKD. V lost 7 bases to trimming and J lost 2 bases; unmatched junction nucleotides: 6.

This rearrangement joins TRBV10-2 to TRBJ2-7; 9 nucleotides line up with TRBD1. The CDR3 totals 14 residues. CDR1 is WSHSY and CDR2 is SAAADI in the germline V gene. V lost 2 bases and J lost 5; bases outside the gene matches: 4. CDR3 in amino acids: CASSEGQGPHEQYF. CDR3 sequence (DNA): TGCGCCAGCAGTGAGGGACAGGGGCCCCACGAGCAGTACTTC.

V is TRBV14 and J is TRBJ2-7; maybe TRBD2 (6 bases). The CDR3 sequence is 14 residues long. Germline values: CDR1 SGHDN, CDR2 FVKESK. V lost 0 bases and J lost 4, with 10 bases in between. The CDR3 loop reads CASSQDVGGYEQYF. The DNA for the CDR3 is TGTGCCAGCAGCCAAGATGTCGGGGGTTACGAGCAGTACTTC.

The V gene is TRBV9, the J gene TRBJ1-1; no clear D gene. The CDR3 has 13 amino acids. V lost 5 bases to trimming and J lost 3 bases, with 11 bases between them. The germline gives CDR1 SGDLS, CDR2 YYNGEE. This chain's CDR3 is CASSDGRDTEAFF. The DNA of the CDR3 is TGTGCCAGCAGTGACGGGAGGGACACTGAAGCTTTCTTT.

The chain is built from TRBV4-3 and TRBJ1-1; no definite D call. Trimming removed 0 bases from V and 3 bases from J, with 11 bases in between. Germline V lookup: CDR1 LGHNA, CDR2 YSLEER. CDR3 length: 15 amino acids. CDR3 protein: CASSQELMVYTEAFF. In DNA form, the CDR3 reads TGCGCCAGCAGCCAAGAACTGATGGTTTACACTGAAGCTTTCTTT.

This clone was seen a handful of times. This rearrangement joins TRBV29-1 to TRBJ1-2, with 7 bases identical to TRBD1. CDR1 is SQVTM, CDR2 ANQGSEA, per germline. The CDR3 consists of 13 residues. Trimming cost V 7 bases and J 1 base; bases outside gene matches: 6. The CDR3 DNA reads TGCAGCGACGACAGGGTAGTTAACTATGGCTACACCTTC. Protein product: CSDDRVVNYGYTF.

The rearrangement uses TRBV6-5 and TRBJ1-4; 8 bases map to TRBD1. CDR3 length: 15 residues. V shed 0 bases, J shed 8 bases, and the junction held 5 bases outside the gene matches. Germline V gene lookup returns CDR1 MNHEY and CDR2 SVGAGI. The CDR3 region has the DNA TGTGCCAGCAGTTACTCGGGAACAGGGGGAGAAAAACTGTTTTTT. Translated: CASSYSGTGGEKLFF.

This clone was seen many times. The chain has TRBV5-6 and TRBJ1-1; the match to TRBD1 covers 9 bases. V was clipped by 0 bases and J by 7 bases; unmatched bases: 7. Germline CDR1 is SGHDT and CDR2 is YYEEEE. The CDR3 sequence is 15 residues long. This CDR3 reads CASSLGGQGQSEAFF. The DNA for the CDR3 is TGTGCCAGCAGCTTGGGTGGACAGGGGCAAAGTGAAGCTTTCTTT.